Below are 24 T cell receptor beta chains sequenced from a single sample in a study of blood T cell repertoires in COVID-19. Sequencing used immunoSEQ multiplex PCR; TCRdb keeps in-frame clones, though not all of them. The sample records fewer than 150,000 clones, 87% being singletons. Sequenced sample: peripheral blood. These receptors were obtained from a woman aged 60-75 years with acute or convalescent COVID-19.

This clone was recorded only once. The chain carries TRBV27 and TRBJ1-2; D possibly corresponds to TRBD1 (6 bases). Germline CDR1 MNHEY, CDR2 SMNVEV (reference sequence). Trimming left V 5 bases short and J 8 bases short, with 12 bases between. CDR3 length equals 12 residues. CDR3 amino acids: CASSTPGEGYTF. The CDR3 region has the DNA TGTGCCAGCAGTACGCCAGGGGAGGGCTACACCTTC.

V usage is TRBV28 and J usage is TRBJ1-6; D remains ambiguous. The CDR3 length is 17 residues. CDR1 and CDR2 (germline): MDHEN, SYDVKM. The V end lost 2 bases, the J end lost 1 base, and 12 bases lay between the germline ends. The CDR3 reads CASSLRTEVSYNSPLHF. DNA of the CDR3: TGTGCCAGCAGTTTACGCACCGAGGTATCCTATAATTCACCCCTCCACTTT.

The V call is TRBV5-4, the J call TRBJ2-2; TRBD2 agrees at 7 bases. The germline V gene encodes CDR1 SGHNT and CDR2 YYREEE (reference sequence). The J segment lost 2 bases and the V segment lost 2 bases, leaving 3 bases of the junction unmatched. This CDR3 is built from 15 residues. The chain's CDR3 is CASSLGGRNTGELFF. The CDR3 nucleotides read TGTGCCAGCAGCTTAGGCGGGAGAAACACCGGGGAGCTGTTTTTT.

Written as DNA, the CDR3 is TGTGCCAGCAGTGTAGACGGGACATCCTCTGGAAACACCATATATTTT. Encoded protein: CASSVDGTSSGNTIYF. The V and J genes are TRBV2 and TRBJ1-3; D perhaps matches TRBD1 (6 bases). V shed 4 bases and J shed 0 bases, with 13 bases lying between them. The V gene's germline CDR1 is SNHLY and CDR2 FYNNEI. The CDR3 is made up of 16 amino acids.

This chain links TRBV9 with TRBJ2-1; 7 positions agree with TRBD2. V lost 0 bases, J lost 5 bases, and 11 bases stayed unmatched. Germline values: CDR1 SGDLS, CDR2 YYNGEE. The CDR3 has 17 residues. The CDR3 DNA sequence: TGTGCCAGCAGCGTAGCTACCCCGGGAGGTGGTAACAATGAGCAGTTCTTC. Its protein is CASSVATPGGGNNEQFF.

V and J are TRBV10-2 and TRBJ2-1; 9 bases are a match to TRBD2. Germline trimming cut 3 bases from V and 6 bases from J; bases unmatched to any gene: 6. The CDR3 has 15 residues. The germline V gene encodes CDR1 WSHSY and CDR2 SAAADI. The CDR3 loop reads CASSDRLAGFNEQFF. The CDR3 DNA is TGCGCCAGCAGTGATCGGCTAGCGGGGTTCAATGAGCAGTTCTTC.

The CDR3, as DNA: TGTGCCAGCAGTTTCGCTAGCGCCTTTGGCACAGATACGCAGTATTTT. This encodes CASSFASAFGTDTQYF. The V and J genes are TRBV27 and TRBJ2-3; D may be TRBD2 (6 bases). V lost 3 bases to trimming and J lost 1 base, with 14 bases between them. The germline gives CDR1 MNHEY, CDR2 SMNVEV (reference sequence). The CDR3 extends over 16 amino acids.

V usage is TRBV28 and J usage is TRBJ1-5; the D gene is possibly TRBD1 (5 bases). Trimming removed 4 bases from V and 1 base from J, with 17 bases in between. The CDR3 consists of 17 residues. The germline V gene has CDR1 MDHEN and CDR2 SYDVKM. The DNA of the CDR3 is TGTGCCAGCAGTTCCGGACGGCAGGGTGGAAGCAATCAGCCCCAGCATTTT. Its protein product is CASSSGRQGGSNQPQHF.

The chain employs TRBV4-1 and TRBJ1-2, with D perhaps matching TRBD1 (6 bases). Trimming took off 4 bases at V and 2 bases at J, with 14 bases between the two ends. The CDR3 is 15 residues long. Germline V CDR1 and CDR2: MGHRA, YSYEKL. The CDR3 DNA is TGCGCCAGCAGCCTACGGACAGATTCAAACTATGGCTACACCTTC. Amino acid sequence: CASSLRTDSNYGYTF.

The chain carries TRBV3-1 (or the pseudogene TRBV3-2) and TRBJ1-3; possible D gene TRBD1, 6 bases. Germline values: CDR1 LGHDT, CDR2 YNNKEL (reference sequence). The CDR3 sequence is 15 residues long. Between the trimmed V and J ends, which lost 4 bases and 0 bases, there was a span of 10 bases. The CDR3 nucleotides are TGTGCCAGCAGCCTGGGACAACTCTCTGGAAACACCATATATTTT. Protein product: CASSLGQLSGNTIYF.

The gene calls are TRBV30 and TRBJ2-1, with D perhaps matching TRBD1 (6 bases). The CDR3 has 15 residues. Looked up from germline, CDR1 is GTSNPN and CDR2 is SVGIG (reference sequence). V dropped 2 bases and J dropped 5 bases, with 16 bases sitting between them. CDR3 in DNA: TGTGCCTGGAGTCTCAGACAGGTCTACGACAATGAGCAGTTCTTC. It is translated as CAWSLRQVYDNEQFF.

With respect to this clone: Additional DNA sequences in this sample encode the identical CDR3. The genes are TRBV19 and TRBJ1-1, with TRBD1 matching 7 bases. Germline CDR1 LNHDA, CDR2 SQIVND (reference sequence). Unmatched junction bases numbered 5, after V lost 7 bases and J lost 0 bases. The CDR3 spans 14 residues. CDR3 sequence reads: CASTPGQLNTEAFF. The CDR3 nucleotides are TGTGCCAGTACCCCGGGACAGCTGAACACTGAAGCTTTCTTT.

This clone was detected only once. The junction differs from germline at one of its ends, possibly a read error. The chain has TRBV2 and TRBJ2-1; tentatively, D is TRBD1 (5 bases). The V gene's germline CDR1 is SNHLY and CDR2 FYNNEI. This CDR3 is 12 amino acids long. CDR3 protein: CANSRGPNEQFF. In nucleotides, the CDR3 is TGTGCCAACAGTAGGGGCCCCAATGAGCAGTTCTTC.

The rearrangement links TRBV6-5 to TRBJ1-5, with a tentative D call TRBD1 (5 bases). Trimming cost V 6 bases and J 0 bases, with 12 bases left between them. This CDR3 contains 15 residues. Looked up from germline, CDR1 is MNHEY and CDR2 is SVGAGI. CDR3 in DNA: TGTGCCAGCAGGGGGGGACTGTATAGCAATCAGCCCCAGCATTTT. Protein sequence: CASRGGLYSNQPQHF.

This chain uses TRBV11-3 with TRBJ1-1, with no clear D. CDR3 length equals 13 residues. Trimming shortened V by 0 bases and J by 3 bases, and 5 bases separated the two germline ends. Germline V gene sequence: CDR1 SGHNT, CDR2 YENEEA. For the CDR3, the DNA is TGTGCCAGCAGCTTAGAGGAGGACACTGAAGCTTTCTTT. This codes for CASSLEEDTEAFF.

This chain connects TRBV7-9 to TRBJ1-1; 7 bases agree with TRBD1. This CDR3 is 13 amino acids long. Germline V gene lookup returns CDR1 SEHNR and CDR2 FQNEAQ (reference sequence). V was pared by 5 bases and J by 3 bases, with 3 bases of the junction left unmatched. The CDR3 protein is CASSPTGDTEAFF. In nucleotides, the CDR3 is TGTGCCAGCAGCCCAACAGGGGACACTGAAGCTTTCTTT. The variable domain in full, with the rest retrieved from reference TRBV7-9 and TRBJ1-1, is DTGVSQNPRHKITKRGQNVTFRCDPISEHNRLYWYRQTLGQGPEFLTYFQNEAQLEKSRLLSDRFSAERPKGSFSTLEIQRTEQGDSAMYLCASSPTGDTEAFFGQGTRLTVV.

The chain is built from TRBV18 and TRBJ2-3, with 8 bases lining up with TRBD2. CDR3 size: 15 residues. Germline V gives CDR1 KGHSH, CDR2 LQKENI. Germline trimming cut 4 bases from V and 4 bases from J; bases unmatched to any gene: 7. CDR3 nucleotide sequence: TGTGCCAGCTCACTCCAGCGGGAGTGGGCAGATACGCAGTATTTT. This translates into CASSLQREWADTQYF. The entire variable domain, with the rest obtained from reference TRBV18 and TRBJ2-3, is as follows: NAGVMQNPRHLVRRRGQEARLRCSPMKGHSHVYWYRQLPEEGLKFMVYLQKENIIDESGMPKERFSAEFPKEGPSILRIQQVVRGDSAAYFCASSLQREWADTQYFGPGTRLTVL.

The chain has TRBV6-2 or TRBV6-3 and TRBJ1-1; a weak D match, TRBD1 (6 bases). V was shortened by 5 bases and J by 3 bases, with 19 bases between the two germline ends. CDR3 length: 16 residues. CDR1 is MNHEY, CDR2 SVGEGT, per germline. The DNA for the CDR3 is TGTGCCAGCAGTCGAACACCAGGGGCCTGGGACACTGAAGCTTTCTTT. It specifies CASSRTPGAWDTEAFF.

The sample holds a few counts of this clone. The chain employs TRBV11-3 and TRBJ2-2; 7 nucleotides match TRBD1. The CDR3 consists of 13 residues. Germline V lookup: CDR1 SGHNT, CDR2 YENEEA. V was clipped by 8 bases and J by 2 bases; unmatched bases: 2. CDR3 DNA sequence: TGTGCCAGCGGGACAGTTAACACCGGGGAGCTGTTTTTT. This sequence encodes CASGTVNTGELFF.

This chain connects TRBV5-4 to TRBJ2-5, with 15 bases matching TRBD2. The CDR3 spans 19 residues. Germline V lookup: CDR1 SGHNT, CDR2 YYREEE (reference sequence). V gave up 4 bases and J gave up 5 bases; unmatched junction bases: 15. This chain's CDR3 is CASSPRSGLAGGLGETQYF. The CDR3 bases are TGTGCCAGCAGCCCTAGATCAGGACTAGCGGGAGGGCTGGGGGAGACCCAGTACTTC.

V gene TRBV3-1 (or the pseudogene TRBV3-2) combines with J gene TRBJ1-6; D unresolved. The CDR3 is made up of 13 amino acids. V dropped 6 bases and J dropped 7 bases, with 10 bases sitting between them. Per germline, CDR1 LGHDT and CDR2 YNNKEL (reference sequence). The CDR3 DNA follows: TGTGCCAGCAGTCCTACCAGGAATTCACCCCTCCACTTT. This translates into CASSPTRNSPLHF.

The chain joins TRBV12-3 or TRBV12-4 to TRBJ1-1; 8 positions match TRBD1. CDR3 size: 12 residues. After removal of 10 bases from V and 4 bases from J, the junction contained 5 bases not matched to a gene. The CDR3, as DNA: TGTGCCATCCGGACAGGGCTCACTGAAGCTTTCTTT. As protein: CAIRTGLTEAFF.

This clone has a handful of counts. This chain connects TRBV7-9 to TRBJ2-1; TRBD2 agrees at 7 bases. The germline V gene has CDR1 SEHNR and CDR2 FQNEAQ (reference sequence). J was trimmed by 2 bases and V by 5 bases; bases with no gene match: 6. The CDR3 has 15 amino acids. The CDR3: CASSVSSGPYNEQFF. The CDR3 DNA follows: TGTGCCAGCAGCGTCTCTAGCGGACCCTACAATGAGCAGTTCTTC.

This rearrangement joins TRBV18 to TRBJ2-7, with 7 bases fitting TRBD2. This CDR3 has 15 residues. Germline CDR1 is KGHSH and CDR2 is LQKENI. After removal of 0 bases from V and 5 bases from J, the junction contained 7 bases not matched to a gene. CDR3 sequence: CASSPPGGANHEQYF. The CDR3 DNA is TGTGCCAGCTCACCACCGGGAGGGGCCAACCACGAGCAGTACTTC.